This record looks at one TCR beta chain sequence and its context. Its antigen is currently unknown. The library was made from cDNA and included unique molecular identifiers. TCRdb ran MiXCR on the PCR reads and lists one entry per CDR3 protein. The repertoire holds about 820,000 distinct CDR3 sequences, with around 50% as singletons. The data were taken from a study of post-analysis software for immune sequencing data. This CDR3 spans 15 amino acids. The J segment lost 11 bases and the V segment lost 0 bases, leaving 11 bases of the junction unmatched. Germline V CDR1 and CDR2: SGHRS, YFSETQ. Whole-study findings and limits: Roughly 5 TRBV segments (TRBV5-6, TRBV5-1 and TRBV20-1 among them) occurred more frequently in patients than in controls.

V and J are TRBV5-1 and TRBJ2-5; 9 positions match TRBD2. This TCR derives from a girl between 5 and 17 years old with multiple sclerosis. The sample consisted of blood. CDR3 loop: CASSLVPAGGPLQYF. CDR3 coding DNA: TGCGCCAGCAGCTTGGTTCCGGCGGGAGGGCCTTTGCAGTACTTC.